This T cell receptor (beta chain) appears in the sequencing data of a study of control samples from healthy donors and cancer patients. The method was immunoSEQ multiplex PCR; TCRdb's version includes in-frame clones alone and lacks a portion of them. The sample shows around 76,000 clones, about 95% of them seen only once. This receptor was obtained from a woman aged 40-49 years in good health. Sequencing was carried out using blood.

The CDR3 coding sequence is TGTGCCAGCAGAAGCACAGGGGGCGCTGACAATCAGCCCCAGCATTTT. As protein: CASRSTGGADNQPQHF. The V and J genes are TRBV5-8 and TRBJ1-5; 9 nucleotides line up with TRBD1. The length of the CDR3 is 16 residues. Unmatched junction bases numbered 9, after V lost 5 bases and J lost 3 bases. CDR1 is SGHTS, CDR2 YDEGEE, per germline. Variable domain in full (rest from reference TRBV5-8 and TRBJ1-5): EAGVTQSPTHLIKTRGQQATLRCSPISGHTSVYWYQQALGLGLQFLLWYDEGEERNRGNFPPRFSGRQFPNYSSELNVNALELEDSALYLCASRSTGGADNQPQHFGDGTRLSIL.